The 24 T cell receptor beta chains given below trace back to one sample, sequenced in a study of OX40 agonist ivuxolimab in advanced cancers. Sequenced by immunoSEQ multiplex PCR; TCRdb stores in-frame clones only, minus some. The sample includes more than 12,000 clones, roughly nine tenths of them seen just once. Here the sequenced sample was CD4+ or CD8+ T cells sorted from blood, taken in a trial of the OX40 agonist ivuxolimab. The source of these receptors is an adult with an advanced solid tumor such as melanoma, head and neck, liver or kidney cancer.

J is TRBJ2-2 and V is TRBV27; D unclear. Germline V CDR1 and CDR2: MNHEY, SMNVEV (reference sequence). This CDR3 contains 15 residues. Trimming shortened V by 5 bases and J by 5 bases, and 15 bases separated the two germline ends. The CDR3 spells CASSLIDTNTGELFF. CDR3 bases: TGTGCCAGCAGTCTCATCGACACTAATACCGGGGAGCTGTTTTTT.

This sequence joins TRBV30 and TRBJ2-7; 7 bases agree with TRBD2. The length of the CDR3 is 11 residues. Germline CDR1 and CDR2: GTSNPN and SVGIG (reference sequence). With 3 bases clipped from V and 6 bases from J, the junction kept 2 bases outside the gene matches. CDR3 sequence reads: CAWSLAVEQYF. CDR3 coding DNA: TGTGCCTGGAGCCTAGCGGTCGAGCAGTACTTC. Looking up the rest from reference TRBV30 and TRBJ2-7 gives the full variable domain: SQTIHQWPATLVQPVGSPLSLECTVEGTSNPNLYWYRQAAGRGLQLLFYSVGIGQISSEVPQNLSASRPQDRQFILSSKKLLLSDSGFYLCAWSLAVEQYFGPGTRLTVT.

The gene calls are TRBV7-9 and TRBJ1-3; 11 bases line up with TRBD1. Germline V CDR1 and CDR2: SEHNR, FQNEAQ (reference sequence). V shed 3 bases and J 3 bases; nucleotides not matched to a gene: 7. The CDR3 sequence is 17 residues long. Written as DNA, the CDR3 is TGTGCCAGCAGCTTTCTCGGACAGGGGGCCGTTGGAAACACCATATATTTT. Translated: CASSFLGQGAVGNTIYF.

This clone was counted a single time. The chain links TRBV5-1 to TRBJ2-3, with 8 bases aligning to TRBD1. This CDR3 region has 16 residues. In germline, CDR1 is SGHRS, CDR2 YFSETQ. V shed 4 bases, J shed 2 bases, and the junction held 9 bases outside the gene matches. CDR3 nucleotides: TGCGCCAGCAGCCCGGTGGGGGGACAGGCCACAGATACGCAGTATTTT. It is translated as CASSPVGGQATDTQYF.

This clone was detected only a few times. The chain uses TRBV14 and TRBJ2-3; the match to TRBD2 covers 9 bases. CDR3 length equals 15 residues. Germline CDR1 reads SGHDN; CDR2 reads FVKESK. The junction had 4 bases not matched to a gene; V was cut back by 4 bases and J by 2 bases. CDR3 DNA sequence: TGTGCCAGCAGCCTTCTAGCGGGAACCACAGATACGCAGTATTTT. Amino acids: CASSLLAGTTDTQYF.

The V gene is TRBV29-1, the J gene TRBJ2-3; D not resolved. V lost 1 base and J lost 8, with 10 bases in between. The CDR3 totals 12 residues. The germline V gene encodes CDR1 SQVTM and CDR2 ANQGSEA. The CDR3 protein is CSVEVRVGTQYF. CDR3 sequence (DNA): TGCAGCGTTGAAGTACGGGTCGGTACGCAGTATTTT.

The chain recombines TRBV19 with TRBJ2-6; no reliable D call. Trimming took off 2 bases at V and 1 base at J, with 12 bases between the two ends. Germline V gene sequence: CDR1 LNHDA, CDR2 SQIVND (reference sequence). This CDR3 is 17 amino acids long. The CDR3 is CASSITRALSGANVLTF. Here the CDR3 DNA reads TGTGCCAGTAGTATAACGAGAGCATTATCTGGGGCCAACGTCCTGACTTTC.

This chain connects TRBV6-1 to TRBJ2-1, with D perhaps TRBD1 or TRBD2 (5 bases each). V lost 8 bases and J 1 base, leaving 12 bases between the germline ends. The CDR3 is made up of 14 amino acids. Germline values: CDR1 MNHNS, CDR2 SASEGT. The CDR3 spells CASFGTPSYNEQFF. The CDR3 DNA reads TGTGCCAGCTTTGGGACGCCGTCCTACAATGAGCAGTTCTTC.

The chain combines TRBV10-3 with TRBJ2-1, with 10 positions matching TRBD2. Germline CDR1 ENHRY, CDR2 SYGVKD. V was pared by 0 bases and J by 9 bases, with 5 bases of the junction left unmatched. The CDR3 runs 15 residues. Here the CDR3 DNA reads TGTGCCATCAGTGAGTCGCTAGCGGGAGATAGTGAGCAGTTCTTC. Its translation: CAISESLAGDSEQFF.

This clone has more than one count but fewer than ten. This CDR3 reads CASRLGGTNYGYTF. CDR3 coding DNA: TGTGCCAGCAGGTTGGGGGGAACTAACTATGGCTACACCTTC. The chain couples TRBV27 to TRBJ1-2; D is possibly TRBD1 (5 bases). The CDR3 is 14 amino acids. Per the germline V gene, CDR1 is MNHEY and CDR2 is SMNVEV (reference sequence). V lost 6 bases to trimming and J lost 0 bases, with 11 bases between them.

CDR3 DNA sequence: TGTGCCAGCAGTTACTCAGGGGGCGTTAACTATGGCTACACCTTC. Its translation: CASSYSGGVNYGYTF. The chain combines TRBV6-5 with TRBJ1-2, with 7 bases aligning to TRBD1. The germline V gene encodes CDR1 MNHEY and CDR2 SVGAGI. This CDR3 contains 15 residues. V was pared by 0 bases and J by 1 base, with 2 bases of the junction left unmatched.

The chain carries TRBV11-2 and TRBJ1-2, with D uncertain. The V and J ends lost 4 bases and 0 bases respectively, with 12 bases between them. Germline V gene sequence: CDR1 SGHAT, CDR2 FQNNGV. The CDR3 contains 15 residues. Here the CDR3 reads CASSSNWDANYGYTF. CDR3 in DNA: TGTGCCAGCAGCTCCAATTGGGATGCTAACTATGGCTACACCTTC.

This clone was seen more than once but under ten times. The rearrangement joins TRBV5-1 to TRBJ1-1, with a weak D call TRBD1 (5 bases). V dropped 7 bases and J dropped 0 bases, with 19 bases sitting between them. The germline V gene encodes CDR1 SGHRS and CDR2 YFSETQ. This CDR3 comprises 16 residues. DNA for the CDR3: TGCGCCAGCCCCTCGGAGGATGACAGTTTGAACACTGAAGCTTTCTTT. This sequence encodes CASPSEDDSLNTEAFF.

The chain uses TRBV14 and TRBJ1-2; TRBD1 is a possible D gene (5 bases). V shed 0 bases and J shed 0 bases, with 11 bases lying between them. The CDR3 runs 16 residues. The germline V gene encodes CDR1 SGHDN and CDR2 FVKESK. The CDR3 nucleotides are TGTGCCAGCAGCCAAGAAGGGGAAGGGACTAACTATGGCTACACCTTC. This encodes CASSQEGEGTNYGYTF.

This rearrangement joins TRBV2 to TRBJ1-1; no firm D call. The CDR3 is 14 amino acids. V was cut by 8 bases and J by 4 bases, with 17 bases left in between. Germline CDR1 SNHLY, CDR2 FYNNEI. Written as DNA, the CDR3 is TGTGCCAGCCCTAACCCGGGTAGTGGCACTGAAGCTTTCTTT. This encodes CASPNPGSGTEAFF.

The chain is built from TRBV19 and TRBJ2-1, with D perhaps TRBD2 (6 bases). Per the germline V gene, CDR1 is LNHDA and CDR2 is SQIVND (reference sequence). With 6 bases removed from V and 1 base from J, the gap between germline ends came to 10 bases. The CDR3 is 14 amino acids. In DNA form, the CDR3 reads TGTGCCAGTAGCCCGGGGGAATCCTACAATGAGCAGTTCTTC. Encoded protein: CASSPGESYNEQFF. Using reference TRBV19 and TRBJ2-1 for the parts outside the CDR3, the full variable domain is DGGITQSPKYLFRKEGQNVTLSCEQNLNHDAMYWYRQDPGQGLRLIYYSQIVNDFQKGDIAEGYSVSREKKESFPLTVTSAQKNPTAFYLCASSPGESYNEQFFGPGTRLTVL.

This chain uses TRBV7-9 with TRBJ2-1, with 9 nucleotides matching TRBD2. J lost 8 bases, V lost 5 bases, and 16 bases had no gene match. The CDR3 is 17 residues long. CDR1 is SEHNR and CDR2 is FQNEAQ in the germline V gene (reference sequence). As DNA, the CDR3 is TGTGCCAGCAGCCAGCCCGGAGCAGCGGGAGGCCGCGATGAGCAGTTCTTC. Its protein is CASSQPGAAGGRDEQFF. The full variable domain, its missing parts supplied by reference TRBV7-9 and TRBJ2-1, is DTGVSQNPRHKITKRGQNVTFRCDPISEHNRLYWYRQTLGQGPEFLTYFQNEAQLEKSRLLSDRFSAERPKGSFSTLEIQRTEQGDSAMYLCASSQPGAAGGRDEQFFGPGTRLTVL.

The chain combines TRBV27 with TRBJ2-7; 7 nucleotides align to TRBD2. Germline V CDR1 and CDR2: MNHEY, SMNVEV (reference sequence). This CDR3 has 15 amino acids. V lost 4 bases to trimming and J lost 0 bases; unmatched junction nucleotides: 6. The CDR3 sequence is CASSSSGSSSYEQYF. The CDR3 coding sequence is TGTGCCAGCAGTTCTAGCGGCAGCTCCTCCTACGAGCAGTACTTC.

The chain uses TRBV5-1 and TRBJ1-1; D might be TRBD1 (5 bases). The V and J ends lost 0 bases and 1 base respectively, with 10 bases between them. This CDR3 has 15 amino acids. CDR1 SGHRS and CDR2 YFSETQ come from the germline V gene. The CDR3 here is CASSLVGGANTEAFF. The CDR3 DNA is TGCGCCAGCAGCTTGGTCGGAGGGGCGAACACTGAAGCTTTCTTT.

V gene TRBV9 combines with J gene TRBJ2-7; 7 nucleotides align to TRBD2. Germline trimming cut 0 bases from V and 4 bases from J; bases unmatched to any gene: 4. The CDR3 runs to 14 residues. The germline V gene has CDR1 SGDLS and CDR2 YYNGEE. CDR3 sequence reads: CASSVGGSGYEQYF. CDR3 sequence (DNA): TGTGCCAGCAGCGTAGGCGGGAGTGGTTACGAGCAGTACTTC.

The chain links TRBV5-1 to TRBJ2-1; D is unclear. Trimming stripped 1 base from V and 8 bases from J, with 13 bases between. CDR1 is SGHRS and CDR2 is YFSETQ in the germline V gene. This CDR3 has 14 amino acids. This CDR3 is CASSLSSLIDEQFF. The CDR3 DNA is TGCGCCAGCAGCTTGTCAAGCTTGATCGATGAGCAGTTCTTC. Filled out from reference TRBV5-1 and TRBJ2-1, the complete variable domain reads KAGVTQTPRYLIKTRGQQVTLSCSPISGHRSVSWYQQTPGQGLQFLFEYFSETQRNKGNFPGRFSGRQFSNSRSEMNVSTLELGDSALYLCASSLSSLIDEQFFGPGTRLTVL.

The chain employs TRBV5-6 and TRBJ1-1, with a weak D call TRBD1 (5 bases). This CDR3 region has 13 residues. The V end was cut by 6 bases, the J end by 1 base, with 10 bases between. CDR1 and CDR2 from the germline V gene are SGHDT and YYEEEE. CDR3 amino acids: CASTLGGNTEAFF. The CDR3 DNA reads TGTGCCAGCACCCTGGGGGGGAACACTGAAGCTTTCTTT.

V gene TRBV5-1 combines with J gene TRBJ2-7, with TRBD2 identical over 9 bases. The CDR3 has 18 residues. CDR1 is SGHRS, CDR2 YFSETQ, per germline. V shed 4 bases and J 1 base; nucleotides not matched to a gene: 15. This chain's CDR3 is CASSTYISGSYQSYEQYF. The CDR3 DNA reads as TGCGCCAGCAGCACCTACATTAGCGGGAGCTATCAGTCCTACGAGCAGTACTTC. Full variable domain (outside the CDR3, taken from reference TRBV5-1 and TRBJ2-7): KAGVTQTPRYLIKTRGQQVTLSCSPISGHRSVSWYQQTPGQGLQFLFEYFSETQRNKGNFPGRFSGRQFSNSRSEMNVSTLELGDSALYLCASSTYISGSYQSYEQYFGPGTRLTVT.

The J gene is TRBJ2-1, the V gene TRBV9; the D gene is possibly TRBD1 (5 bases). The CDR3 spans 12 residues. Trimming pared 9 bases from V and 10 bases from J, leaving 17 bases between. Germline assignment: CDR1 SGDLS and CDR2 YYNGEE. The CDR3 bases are TGTGCCACGGGCAGGGCCCCCAAGGAGCAGTTCTTC. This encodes CATGRAPKEQFF.